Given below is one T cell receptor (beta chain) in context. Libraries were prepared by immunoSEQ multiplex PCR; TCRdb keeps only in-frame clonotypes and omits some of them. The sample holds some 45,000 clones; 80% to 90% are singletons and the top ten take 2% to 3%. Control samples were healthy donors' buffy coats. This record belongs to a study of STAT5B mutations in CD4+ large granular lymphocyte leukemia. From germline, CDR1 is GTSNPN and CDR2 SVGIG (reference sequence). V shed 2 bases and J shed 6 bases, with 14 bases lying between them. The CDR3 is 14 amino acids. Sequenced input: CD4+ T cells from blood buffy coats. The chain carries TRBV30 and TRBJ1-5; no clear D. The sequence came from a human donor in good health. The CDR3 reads CAWSTTARGQPQHF. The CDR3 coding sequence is TGTGCCTGGAGTACAACGGCGCGGGGTCAGCCCCAGCATTTT. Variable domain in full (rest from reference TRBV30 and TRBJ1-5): SQTIHQWPATLVQPVGSPLSLECTVEGTSNPNLYWYRQAAGRGLQLLFYSVGIGQISSEVPQNLSASRPQDRQFILSSKKLLLSDSGFYLCAWSTTARGQPQHFGDGTRLSIL.